This TCR beta chain emerged from a study of cytomegalovirus exposure and HLA in healthy donors. Vbeta (60) and Jbeta (13) primers were used in the PCR. Here immunoSEQ multiplex PCR was the method, and the copy in TCRdb shows in-frame clones only, minus some. The repertoire holds about 140,000 clones, with more than 55% as singletons. Specimen: PBMCs. This receptor was obtained from a woman aged 55-69 years in good health and CMV-seronegative.

As DNA, the CDR3 is TGTGCCAGCAGCCCCCTGACTAGCGGACACACAGATACGCAGTATTTT. Its protein is CASSPLTSGHTDTQYF. V usage is TRBV5-4 and J usage is TRBJ2-3, with 9 bases identical to TRBD2. The CDR3 is 16 residues long. Germline-derived CDR1 and CDR2 are SGHNT and YYREEE (reference sequence). Trimming at V came to 4 bases and at J to 2 bases, leaving 8 bases not matched to a gene.